Sequencing of this TCR beta chain was carried out in a study of blood T cell repertoires in COVID-19 (dated by TCRdb to the early 2020s). About the full investigation: Samples from collaborators originated in the United States, Italy and Spain and spanned both the acute and convalescent phases of COVID-19. The prospective study material was composed of cDNA or gDNA derived from T cells, B-cell-depleted T cells, or PBMCs. The dataset comprised deeply sampled blood TCRbeta repertoires from subjects exposed to, actively infected with, or recovered from COVID-19. The repertoires were released in a freely available public database meant as a resource for research on the immune response to SARS-CoV-2. The samples were drawn from two sources: the first 160 participants of the ongoing ImmuneRACE study, and 950 to 1,500 subjects contributed by 6 global collaborators. The sample metadata nearly always contained a de-identified subject ID, COVID-19 status, age in years and sex. Where available, HLA class I and class II types were obtained from metadata supplied by the sample provider rather than from assay-based typing. What the research found in general, with its limitations: How much clinical and demographic metadata was included differed by source and by participant, and the metadata was provided uncurated.

The germline V gene yields MNHEY for CDR1 and SVGAGI for CDR2. V is reduced by 6 bases and J by 4 bases, leaving a spacing of 12 bases between them. The CDR3, from cysteine to phenylalanine, totals 13 residues. Only the CDR3 portion is preserved as DNA: 39 bases, with reading frame beginning at the first base. A word on this clone: Its antigen target is currently unknown. Per-base qualities were not stored, and no clone one base away is much larger.

TCRbeta CDR3 regions were amplified from genomic DNA by means of the immunoSEQ Assay, a bias-controlled multiplex PCR. The paper's data handling went like this. The number of nucleated cells in each sample was estimated by amplification of reference gene primers within the assay. To quantify the absolute abundance of each unique TCRbeta CDR3 rearrangement, sequence reads were collapsed and filtered. For each sample, productive Simpson clonality was calculated as the square root of Simpson's diversity index across productive rearrangements. TCRdb mirrors the immuneACCESS table, restricted to in-frame sequences. Some clones are absent from its copies; in checked studies, under half trace to an unresolved V gene, and the reason for the others is unknown. D and trimming were read from the DNA, whereas the V and J calls and clone size are those reported in that table. This sample holds roughly 230,000 clones; around 85% were observed only once. The ten largest make up roughly 8% of the sample.

Each collaborating institution followed its own protocols to collect whole blood in K2EDTA tubes. Collaborator samples were shipped for TCRbeta analysis as frozen whole blood, isolated PBMCs, or DNA extracted from either sample type. The material sequenced was peripheral blood. The rearranged chain carries TRBV6-5 and TRBJ1-2, and perhaps TRBD1 as D gene, on 5 matching bases. This receptor was obtained from a woman of 80 years or more with acute or convalescent COVID-19. The encoded CDR3 is CASSQTGIYGYTF. The nucleotide sequence reads as follows: TGTGCCAGCAGCCAAACAGGAATCTATGGCTACACCTTC.